Listed below are T cell receptor beta chains from one sample, sequenced in a study of cytomegalovirus exposure and HLA in healthy donors. Using immunoSEQ multiplex PCR, the repertoire was profiled, and TCRdb retains in-frame clones only, with some absent. The sample has about 110,000 clones, roughly three quarters seen once. The sample consisted of PBMCs. Source of these receptors: a man aged 18 to 30 in good health and CMV-seronegative. CDR3s include the opening cysteine and the closing phenylalanine or tryptophan. The D gene is left open where the match is weak. Rows give clone size only sometimes, using once, few, many, or a class for an expanded clone.

clone_size: few; j_call: TRBJ2-7; d_call: TRBD2; v_call: TRBV7-8; cdr3_nt: TGTGCCAGCAGCTTGGCAGGACTAGCGGTCTCCTTC; cdr3_aa: CASSLAGLAVSF
clone_size: .; j_call: TRBJ2-3; d_call: .; v_call: TRBV29-1; cdr3_nt: TGCAGCAAAGCAGGGGTCGGGGCAGATACGCAGTATTTT; cdr3_aa: CSKAGVGADTQYF
clone_size: .; j_call: TRBJ1-3; d_call: .; v_call: TRBV6-1; cdr3_nt: TGTGCCAGCAGTACAGGTTCTGGAAACACCATATATTTT; cdr3_aa: CASSTGSGNTIYF
clone_size: .; j_call: TRBJ1-5; d_call: .; v_call: TRBV7-2; cdr3_nt: TGTGCCAGCAGCTTAGGACATTCCAACAATCAGCCCCAGCATTTT; cdr3_aa: CASSLGHSNNQPQHF
clone_size: .; j_call: TRBJ2-7; d_call: .; v_call: TRBV7-9; cdr3_nt: TGTGCCAGCAGCCAGCAGGTGTCCTACGAGCAGTACTTC; cdr3_aa: CASSQQVSYEQYF
clone_size: .; j_call: TRBJ2-3; d_call: TRBD2; v_call: TRBV4-3; cdr3_nt: TGCGCCAGCAGCCAAGATAGTAGCGGGGGACTAGATACGCAGTATTTT; cdr3_aa: CASSQDSSGGLDTQYF
clone_size: .; j_call: TRBJ2-7; d_call: .; v_call: TRBV7-6; cdr3_nt: TGTGCCAGCAGCTTAGAGACCGGAGACTACGAGCAGTACTTC; cdr3_aa: CASSLETGDYEQYF
clone_size: .; j_call: TRBJ2-5; d_call: .; v_call: TRBV14; cdr3_nt: TGTGCCAGCAGCCAAATGACAGGACAGACCCAGTACTTC; cdr3_aa: CASSQMTGQTQYF
clone_size: .; j_call: TRBJ1-6; d_call: TRBD1; v_call: TRBV27; cdr3_nt: TGTGCCAGCAGTATGAACAGGGGCCTTCGACCCCTCCACTTT; cdr3_aa: CASSMNRGLRPLHF
clone_size: .; j_call: TRBJ2-7; d_call: .; v_call: TRBV27; cdr3_nt: TGTGCCAGCAGTTTCTCCGGGGGGCCAGAGCAGTACTTC; cdr3_aa: CASSFSGGPEQYF
clone_size: .; j_call: TRBJ1-2; d_call: .; v_call: TRBV5-6; cdr3_nt: TGTGCCAGCAGTGGGGGGTTTGCCTATGGCTACACCTTC; cdr3_aa: CASSGGFAYGYTF
clone_size: once; j_call: TRBJ1-4; d_call: .; v_call: TRBV6-1; cdr3_nt: TGTGCCAGCAGTTCAGGGCGTCTTAGGGAAAAACTGTTTTTT; cdr3_aa: CASSSGRLREKLFF
clone_size: .; j_call: TRBJ1-2; d_call: .; v_call: TRBV28; cdr3_nt: TGTGCCAGCAGCCCTGGGGGGGGCGGGGGCTATGGCTACACCTTC; cdr3_aa: CASSPGGGGGYGYTF
clone_size: .; j_call: TRBJ2-3; d_call: .; v_call: TRBV18; cdr3_nt: TGTGCCAGCTCACCAAAGCTCGCAGATACGCAGTATTTT; cdr3_aa: CASSPKLADTQYF
clone_size: .; j_call: TRBJ2-3; d_call: .; v_call: TRBV4-3; cdr3_nt: TGCGCCAGCAGCCAAGTAAGCGGGCCGCAGTATTTT; cdr3_aa: CASSQVSGPQYF
clone_size: .; j_call: TRBJ2-5; d_call: .; v_call: TRBV5-1; cdr3_nt: TGCGCCAGCAGCTTGGGCCCTGGGGGGGGCCGTCTCCAAGAGACCCAGTACTTC; cdr3_aa: CASSLGPGGGRLQETQYF
clone_size: .; j_call: TRBJ2-7; d_call: TRBD1; v_call: TRBV6-1; cdr3_nt: TGTGCCAGCAGTGTGGACAGGCCCTCGGGAGAGCAGTACTTC; cdr3_aa: CASSVDRPSGEQYF
clone_size: .; j_call: TRBJ2-5; d_call: TRBD2; v_call: TRBV29-1; cdr3_nt: TGCAGCGCTAAGTGGCAGGGAGGGCAAGAGACCCAGTACTTC; cdr3_aa: CSAKWQGGQETQYF
clone_size: .; j_call: TRBJ1-2; d_call: .; v_call: TRBV7-9; cdr3_nt: TGTTCCAGCGGACTGCCGAACTATGGCTACACCTTC; cdr3_aa: CSSGLPNYGYTF
clone_size: .; j_call: TRBJ1-2; d_call: TRBD1; v_call: TRBV6-1; cdr3_nt: TGTGCCACCCAGGGGGGCAACTATGGCTACACCTTC; cdr3_aa: CATQGGNYGYTF
clone_size: .; j_call: TRBJ2-2; d_call: TRBD2; v_call: TRBV28; cdr3_nt: TGTGCCAGCAGCCGAGCGGGGGGCAACGGGGAGCTGTTTTTT; cdr3_aa: CASSRAGGNGELFF
clone_size: .; j_call: TRBJ1-1; d_call: .; v_call: TRBV18; cdr3_nt: TGTGCCAGCTCACCTCGGGACACGAACACTGAAGCTTTCTTT; cdr3_aa: CASSPRDTNTEAFF
clone_size: once; j_call: TRBJ2-7; d_call: TRBD1; v_call: TRBV11-2; cdr3_nt: TGTGCCAGCAGCCTCGAGGGGGCGGGCGAGCAGTACTTC; cdr3_aa: CASSLEGAGEQYF
clone_size: .; j_call: TRBJ2-1; d_call: .; v_call: TRBV7-2; cdr3_nt: TGTGCCAGCAGCTCCAGCCGGGGTGTTGAGCAGTTCTTC; cdr3_aa: CASSSSRGVEQFF
clone_size: .; j_call: TRBJ2-2; d_call: .; v_call: TRBV4-2; cdr3_nt: TGTGCCAGCAGCCAATACAGGGACACCGGGGAGCTGTTTTTT; cdr3_aa: CASSQYRDTGELFF
clone_size: .; j_call: TRBJ2-7; d_call: .; v_call: TRBV19; cdr3_nt: TGTGCCAGTAGTATCACGACAGCATACGAGCAGTACTTC; cdr3_aa: CASSITTAYEQYF
clone_size: .; j_call: TRBJ2-3; d_call: TRBD2; v_call: TRBV27; cdr3_nt: TGTGCCAGCAGTTTATTAGGCCCCCTGCCGCGGCGGGGGGACACAGATACGCAGTATTTT; cdr3_aa: CASSLLGPLPRRGDTDTQYF
clone_size: .; j_call: TRBJ2-2; d_call: .; v_call: TRBV5-1; cdr3_nt: TGCGCCAGCAGCTTGAAGGGGCTCGGGAACACCGGGGAGCTGTTTTTT; cdr3_aa: CASSLKGLGNTGELFF
clone_size: .; j_call: TRBJ1-5; d_call: .; v_call: TRBV6-7; cdr3_nt: TGTGCCAGCAGTTACTCGGGCAGGAATCCACATCAGCCCCAGCATTTT; cdr3_aa: CASSYSGRNPHQPQHF
clone_size: .; j_call: TRBJ2-4; d_call: .; v_call: TRBV5-1; cdr3_nt: TGCGCCAGCAGCTTGGGGGGATGGGGCTTAAACATTCAGTACTTC; cdr3_aa: CASSLGGWGLNIQYF
clone_size: .; j_call: TRBJ2-3; d_call: .; v_call: TRBV5-1; cdr3_nt: TGCGCCAGCAGCACCTATGTGACAGATACGCAGTATTTT; cdr3_aa: CASSTYVTDTQYF
clone_size: .; j_call: TRBJ2-1; d_call: .; v_call: TRBV6-5; cdr3_nt: TGTGCCAGCAGTCCCCCCGGCAATGAGCAGTTCTTC; cdr3_aa: CASSPPGNEQFF
clone_size: .; j_call: TRBJ1-1; d_call: TRBD1; v_call: TRBV18; cdr3_nt: TGTGCCAGCTCACAAGGACAGGGGAACACTGAAGCTTTCTTT; cdr3_aa: CASSQGQGNTEAFF
clone_size: .; j_call: TRBJ2-1; d_call: TRBD2; v_call: TRBV7-3; cdr3_nt: TGTGCCAGCAGCCCCACCCTTAGCGGGGGGGTACATGAGCAGTTCTTC; cdr3_aa: CASSPTLSGGVHEQFF
clone_size: .; j_call: TRBJ2-3; d_call: .; v_call: TRBV9; cdr3_nt: TGTGCCAGCAGCTCACAGGGCACAGATACGCAGTATTTT; cdr3_aa: CASSSQGTDTQYF
clone_size: few; j_call: TRBJ1-6; d_call: .; v_call: TRBV14; cdr3_nt: TGTGCCAGCAGCCAAGGAGGGTTTGGTTCACCCCTCCACTTT; cdr3_aa: CASSQGGFGSPLHF
clone_size: .; j_call: TRBJ1-2; d_call: .; v_call: TRBV4-2; cdr3_nt: TGTGCCAGCAGCCAAGGGTGGGGGGATGGCTACACCTTC; cdr3_aa: CASSQGWGDGYTF
clone_size: once; j_call: TRBJ2-5; d_call: .; v_call: TRBV5-1; cdr3_nt: TGCGCCAGCAGCTTTGGAGTGGATTACCAAGAGACCCAGTACTTC; cdr3_aa: CASSFGVDYQETQYF
clone_size: .; j_call: TRBJ2-7; d_call: .; v_call: TRBV7-7; cdr3_nt: TGTGCCAGCAGCCCAGAGGGCAGGGGGGCGGGCGAGCAGTACTTC; cdr3_aa: CASSPEGRGAGEQYF
clone_size: .; j_call: TRBJ1-2; d_call: .; v_call: TRBV19; cdr3_nt: TGTGCCAGTAGTATCCCCCCGGGGGGCTACCCCTTC; cdr3_aa: CASSIPPGGYPF
clone_size: few; j_call: TRBJ1-2; d_call: .; v_call: TRBV7-9; cdr3_nt: TGTGCCAGCAGCTTAGCGCCGGGGAACCCTAACTATGGCTACACCTTC; cdr3_aa: CASSLAPGNPNYGYTF
clone_size: .; j_call: TRBJ2-5; d_call: .; v_call: TRBV29-1; cdr3_nt: TGCAGCGTACCCATCGGAGGAGCCCAAGAGACCCAGTACTTC; cdr3_aa: CSVPIGGAQETQYF
clone_size: .; j_call: TRBJ2-3; d_call: .; v_call: TRBV15; cdr3_nt: TGTGCCACCAGCACCCGCCAGGCAGGGGGGACAGATACGCAGTATTTT; cdr3_aa: CATSTRQAGGTDTQYF
clone_size: .; j_call: TRBJ1-5; d_call: .; v_call: TRBV2; cdr3_nt: TGTGCCAGCAAACGAACTGTGGGGGGTAGCAATCAGCCCCAGCATTTT; cdr3_aa: CASKRTVGGSNQPQHF
clone_size: .; j_call: TRBJ2-1; d_call: TRBD2; v_call: TRBV2; cdr3_nt: TGTGCCAGCAGTGACGGGACTAGCAGTGTAAATGAGCAGTTCTTC; cdr3_aa: CASSDGTSSVNEQFF
clone_size: .; j_call: TRBJ1-2; d_call: .; v_call: TRBV9; cdr3_nt: TGTGCCAGCAGCGAAGTCGGGACACCCTATGGCTACACCTTC; cdr3_aa: CASSEVGTPYGYTF
clone_size: .; j_call: TRBJ2-6; d_call: .; v_call: TRBV6-4; cdr3_nt: TGTGCCAGCAGCCGAGAGGGGGCTGGGGCCAACGTCCTGACTTTC; cdr3_aa: CASSREGAGANVLTF
clone_size: .; j_call: TRBJ2-3; d_call: TRBD2; v_call: TRBV4-1; cdr3_nt: TGCGCCAGCAGCCAAGACTCGGAGGCTAGCGGAGTCACAGATACGCAGTATTTT; cdr3_aa: CASSQDSEASGVTDTQYF
clone_size: .; j_call: TRBJ2-3; d_call: .; v_call: TRBV11-2; cdr3_nt: TGTGCCAGCAGCCCCCAGGGCGTGGGGAAACCCGATACGCAGTATTTT; cdr3_aa: CASSPQGVGKPDTQYF
clone_size: .; j_call: TRBJ2-7; d_call: .; v_call: TRBV27; cdr3_nt: TGTGCCAGCAGCTCTTCTATCGGGACATCTCCCTACGAGCAGTACTTC; cdr3_aa: CASSSSIGTSPYEQYF
clone_size: .; j_call: TRBJ2-1; d_call: .; v_call: TRBV5-1; cdr3_nt: TGCGCCAGCAGCTTGGACAGGAGCTCCTACAATGAGCAGTTCTTC; cdr3_aa: CASSLDRSSYNEQFF
clone_size: .; j_call: TRBJ2-7; d_call: .; v_call: TRBV9; cdr3_nt: TGTGCCAGCAGCGACCGGGACAAAACCTACGAGCAGTACTTC; cdr3_aa: CASSDRDKTYEQYF
clone_size: few; j_call: TRBJ2-1; d_call: TRBD2; v_call: TRBV9; cdr3_nt: TGTGCCAGCAGCGGGGCGGGGACTAGCAATGAGCAGTTCTTC; cdr3_aa: CASSGAGTSNEQFF
clone_size: .; j_call: TRBJ2-7; d_call: .; v_call: TRBV18; cdr3_nt: TGTGCCAGCTCACTTCAGGGGCCTCCCCACTACGAGCAGTACTTC; cdr3_aa: CASSLQGPPHYEQYF
clone_size: .; j_call: TRBJ2-1; d_call: .; v_call: TRBV7-3; cdr3_nt: TGTGCCAGCAGCCGCTATTTTGACTCCAATGAGCAGTTCTTC; cdr3_aa: CASSRYFDSNEQFF
clone_size: .; j_call: TRBJ2-3; d_call: .; v_call: TRBV5-1; cdr3_nt: TGCGCCAGCAGACCAAGCTTCGGCACAGATACGCAGTATTTT; cdr3_aa: CASRPSFGTDTQYF
clone_size: .; j_call: TRBJ1-1; d_call: TRBD1; v_call: TRBV10-3; cdr3_nt: TGTGCCATCAGTGACCGCCGACAGGGAAGTACTGTAGGAGCTTTCTTT; cdr3_aa: CAISDRRQGSTVGAFF